This T cell receptor beta chain was profiled in a study of CD8 T cells in Susac syndrome. Notes on the study in general: The TCR sequencing and HLA analysis in the study involved a relatively small number of individuals, as the study acknowledged.

RNA, at about 0.5 to 1 ug, was reverse transcribed with random hexamers. TCRdb reanalysed the immunoSEQ multiplex PCR reads using MiXCR and keeps one entry per CDR3 protein. The sample includes 150,000 to 200,000 distinct CDR3 sequences, around 95% seen only once; the top ten take roughly 0.14%. About this clonotype itself: Its matching antigen is unknown.

The sequenced material came from CD4+ T cells from PBMCs. The source of this sequence is a human donor in good health.

In DNA, the CDR3 is TGCGCCAGCAGCTCGAGACCCGGGACGGCTAACTATGGCTACACCTTC. Translating it yields CASSSRPGTANYGYTF. The chain carries TRBV5-1 and TRBJ1-2; D possibly corresponds to TRBD1 (5 bases). This CDR3 contains 16 residues. V was cut by 3 bases and J by 0 bases, with 15 bases left in between. Looked up from germline, CDR1 is SGHRS and CDR2 is YFSETQ.